This T cell receptor (beta chain) was obtained from a study of blood T cells in healthy people across ages. The authors ran a second PCR of 7 to 11 cycles using a sample-barcoded 5' primer and a J-beta primer mix. MiXCR, run by TCRdb on the 5' RACE reads, gives a single entry per CDR3 protein. The data show 550,000 to 800,000 distinct CDR3 sequences, roughly 21% seen once. Regarding this clonotype: Antigen unknown.

Findings and caveats of the study: Higher diversity, along with more naive CD4+ cells, distinguished long-lived donors from aged donors. As age increased, TCR beta diversity per million T cells fell in a roughly linear fashion.

CDR3 length: 14 residues. Germline CDR1 MGHRA, CDR2 YSYEKL. V dropped 4 bases and J dropped 2 bases, with 8 bases sitting between them. This sequence joins TRBV4-1 and TRBJ2-2, with D unresolved. The sequenced sample was blood. The TCR comes from a man in his sixties or seventies in good health. The CDR3 loop is CASSRIANTGELFF. The CDR3 DNA sequence: TGCGCCAGCAGCCGAATCGCCAACACCGGGGAGCTGTTTTTT.